This T cell receptor (beta chain) was documented in a study of lymphopenia after photon versus proton radiotherapy. Of note for this clone: Its antigen remains unknown.

V shed 0 bases, J shed 2 bases, and the junction held 8 bases outside the gene matches. Germline CDR1 and CDR2: SGHRS and YFSETQ. The CDR3 is 17 amino acids. Study-level findings and limits: Better survival with proton therapy was suggested as possible, not demonstrated. Proton therapy kept repertoires fairly stable, unlike photons, which gained effector/memory cells. Oligoclonal CD8+ Temra expansion after nadir drove photon patients' diversity drop.

Measured with immunoSEQ multiplex PCR; TCRdb has only the in-frame clones, and not every one. The repertoire includes about 70,000 clones, 85% to 90% of them detected once, and 10% to 11% sits in the top ten. This rearrangement joins TRBV5-1 to TRBJ1-3; 7 nucleotides line up with TRBD1. This sequence originates from an elderly man with esophageal cancer. The sample consisted of peripheral blood, taken from a patient treated with proton-based radiotherapy. In DNA form, the CDR3 reads TGCGCCAGCAGCTTGGAGGGGGCAGGCAAGCCTGGAAACACCATATATTTT. This codes for CASSLEGAGKPGNTIYF.